This T cell receptor beta chain came from a study of cytomegalovirus exposure and HLA in healthy donors (TCRdb year 2017). Some background on the complete study: The roughly 670 repertoires of the first cohort and the 120 validation repertoires were produced on the same platform, according to a later analysis. The study aimed to test whether cataloging public T cell receptors could reveal signatures of past pathogen exposure. A separate validation cohort of over 95 different subjects was used in addition to the roughly 620-subject first cohort. High-throughput TCR immunosequencing, statistical association of individual TCRs with disease status, and machine learning were combined to predict cytomegalovirus infection status. Paper-wide results and their limitations: In vitro tests confirmed that a few of the cytomegalovirus-associated TCR beta chains recognize cytomegalovirus antigens. The validation cohort had no HLA typing available for a later analysis, so co-occurrence within that cohort was assessed over all 120 or so repertoires. Cytomegalovirus status was reported to be diagnosed by the classifier with high specificity and sensitivity in both the original and validation cohorts. The study listed approximately 150 TCR beta chains as associated with cytomegalovirus. Subsequent analysis determined that TCRs grouped into clusters in the first cohort also showed a tendency toward co-occurrence across the 130 or so validation repertoires, and 94% of cluster scores exceeded 0. Across donors, most TCR sequences were observed very rarely, whereas some public TCRs were present in many individuals. It was suggested by the authors that the approach could potentially be generalized to other disease states and immunological phenotypes.

Notes on this clone: This receptor's antigen is unknown. Base quality data are lacking; no much larger clone is found one base away.

The donors belonged to the validation cohort of around 120 subjects, which was separate from the approximately 700-subject first cohort. CDR1 SNHLY and CDR2 FYNNEI are derived from the germline V gene. The junction carries 12 bases between V and J, which are trimmed by 6 bases and 3 bases respectively. From the cysteine up to the phenylalanine, the CDR3 has a length of 15 residues. The kept DNA is CDR3 alone, 45 bases in frame from the first base. To prepare the library, the immunoSEQ multiplex PCR assay was applied. The study's own analysis went as follows. A statistical classification framework was built to diagnose cytomegalovirus status from the catalog of TCR beta chain sequences. The table was pulled from immuneACCESS by TCRdb, which kept in-frame rearrangements only. Such tables lose some clones; where checked, under half of the loss comes from unresolved V genes, and the rest has no known cause. The DNA gave D and trimming, while V, J and clone size come from that table. The table for this sample lists 65,000 to 85,000 clones; roughly 96% of them were counted only once. Of the sample, around 0.69% falls within the top ten clones.

The chain uses TRBV2 and TRBJ1-6; TRBD1 is possibly the D segment (6 matching bases). The TCR originated in a woman between 18 and 30 years old in good health and CMV-seronegative. Sequenced: PBMCs. DNA sequence: TGTGCCAGCAGACACCGGGACAACTATAATTCACCCCTCCACTTT. It codes for CASRHRDNYNSPLHF.